This T cell receptor (beta chain) was identified during a study of identical twins. Only a few counts were recorded for this clonotype. Its antigen is not identified. Study-level results: These conclusions were based on statistical analysis (cross-sectional, not following the same donors). Beta clonotypes that were abundant in cord blood contained fewer insertions, a pattern absent from memory repertoires. In zero-insertion analyses, partial confounding could arise from invariant MAIT and iNKT cells.

The CDR3 extends over 13 amino acids. Trimming shortened V by 5 bases and J by 7 bases, and 14 bases separated the two germline ends. Unique molecular identifiers were present on cDNA, and template switching added a universal primer site. TCRdb passed the 5' RACE reads through MiXCR, listing each CDR3 protein once. In the table there are fewer than 500,000 distinct CDR3 sequences, 14% of which are singletons. These data were also filed under a second study, of yellow fever vaccine responses in identical twins.

The gene calls are TRBV12-3 or TRBV12-4 and TRBJ1-2; TRBD1 is a possible D gene (5 bases). Sequenced input: CD4+ T cells sorted from blood. The sequence was collected from a woman under 30 in good health. CDR3 residues: CASSPRGGSGYTF. CDR3 sequence (DNA): TGTGCCAGCAGTCCTCGGGGGGGGTCTGGCTACACCTTC.